This TCR beta chain is from a study of T cell responses to AZD1222 COVID-19 vaccine. CDR3 length equals 10 residues. Germline-derived CDR1 and CDR2 are MNHEY and SVGAGI. This table comes from immunoSEQ multiplex PCR, and its TCRdb copy is limited to in-frame clones, with some not included. The sample includes 70,000 to 90,000 clones, over 75% of them seen just once. This chain links TRBV6-5 with TRBJ1-3; D is uncertain. The TCR was taken from an adult who received the AZD1222 COVID-19 vaccine. The sequencing used peripheral blood, collected 28 days after the second AZD1222 dose. The CDR3 here is CASQGNTIYF. Written as DNA, the CDR3 is TGTGCATCGCAAGGGAACACCATATATTTT.